These 20 T cell receptor beta chains were all obtained from the same sample, sequenced in a study of control samples from healthy donors and cancer patients. Here immunoSEQ multiplex PCR was the method, and the copy in TCRdb shows in-frame clones only, minus some. In the table there are about 160,000 clones, 96% of which are singletons. The specimen sequenced was blood. The receptors come from a woman in her twenties or thirties in good health.

The gene calls are TRBV27 and TRBJ2-6; perhaps TRBD2 as D (6 bases). Germline loops: CDR1 MNHEY, CDR2 SMNVEV (reference sequence). V was shortened by 3 bases and J by 0 bases, with 12 bases between the two germline ends. This CDR3 has 17 amino acids. CDR3 amino acids: CASSFQTGGSGANVLTF. The CDR3 region has the DNA TGTGCCAGCAGTTTCCAGACCGGGGGCTCTGGGGCCAACGTCCTGACTTTC.

The chain is built from TRBV14 and TRBJ2-5; unclear D gene. Germline V gene sequence: CDR1 SGHDN, CDR2 FVKESK. The CDR3 has 14 residues. Trimming left V 1 base short and J 3 bases short, with 9 bases between. In DNA, the CDR3 is TGTGCCAGCAGCCAAGGTCTGGAAGAAGAGACCCAGTACTTC. Translating it yields CASSQGLEEETQYF.

The V call is TRBV9, the J call TRBJ2-3; D not certain. V was cut by 5 bases and J by 0 bases, with 10 bases left in between. The CDR3 spans 14 residues. CDR1 and CDR2 (germline): SGDLS, YYNGEE. The CDR3 loop reads CASSKAASTDTQYF. The CDR3 nucleotides read TGTGCCAGCAGTAAGGCGGCTAGCACAGATACGCAGTATTTT. The full variable domain, its missing parts supplied by reference TRBV9 and TRBJ2-3, is DSGVTQTPKHLITATGQRVTLRCSPRSGDLSVYWYQQSLDQGLQFLIQYYNGEERAKGNILERFSAQQFPDLHSELNLSSLELGDSALYFCASSKAASTDTQYFGPGTRLTVL.

This chain links TRBV29-1 with TRBJ1-2; D is unresolved. Trimming shortened V by 2 bases and J by 6 bases, and 16 bases separated the two germline ends. The CDR3 runs 14 residues. Per the germline V gene, CDR1 is SQVTM and CDR2 is ANQGSEA. The CDR3 sequence: CSVELKGIFHGYTF. The CDR3 region has the DNA TGCAGCGTTGAATTGAAGGGTATTTTTCATGGCTACACCTTC. Based on the CDR3 plus reference TRBV29-1 and TRBJ1-2, the full variable domain is SAVISQKPSRDICQRGTSLTIQCQVDSQVTMMFWYRQQPGQSLTLIATANQGSEATYESGFVIDKFPISRPNLTFSTLTVSNMSPEDSSIYLCSVELKGIFHGYTFGSGTRLTVV.

The chain links TRBV5-1 to TRBJ2-7; 9 bases map to TRBD1. Germline CDR1 SGHRS, CDR2 YFSETQ. This CDR3 is 14 amino acids long. J was trimmed by 3 bases and V by 2 bases; bases with no gene match: 3. CDR3 bases: TGCGCCAGCAGCTTCCGGGACAGGGACTACGAGCAGTACTTC. Its protein product is CASSFRDRDYEQYF.

Points on this clone: The same CDR3 arises from other DNA sequences in this sample as well. Here the CDR3 DNA reads TGTGCCAGCTCGCCGGGACAACAGAATAATTCACCCCTCCACTTT. As protein: CASSPGQQNNSPLHF. This chain connects TRBV18 to TRBJ1-6; D might be TRBD1 (6 bases). V was pared by 6 bases and J by 5 bases, with 14 bases between. This CDR3 comprises 15 residues. The germline CDR1 and CDR2 sequences are KGHSH and LQKENI.

About this clone: Other DNA sequences from this sample encode an identical CDR3 as well. The chain recombines TRBV30 with TRBJ1-5; D perhaps matches TRBD1 (6 bases). Trimming left V 0 bases short and J 4 bases short, with 7 bases between. The CDR3 covers 13 residues. Germline V gene lookup returns CDR1 GTSNPN and CDR2 SVGIG (reference sequence). The CDR3 DNA follows: TGTGCCTGGAGTGTAGGGGGGAATCAGCCCCAGCATTTT. The encoded protein is CAWSVGGNQPQHF.

The rearrangement joins TRBV5-4 to TRBJ2-7; the D gene is possibly TRBD1 (6 bases). The V end was cut by 5 bases, the J end by 3 bases, with 18 bases between. This CDR3 comprises 15 residues. In germline, CDR1 is SGHNT, CDR2 YYREEE (reference sequence). CDR3 sequence reads: CASSQDRNTYYEQYF. CDR3 bases: TGTGCCAGCAGTCAAGACAGGAACACCTACTACGAGCAGTACTTC. The full variable domain, completed using reference TRBV5-4 and TRBJ2-7, is ETGVTQSPTHLIKTRGQQVTLRCSSQSGHNTVSWYQQALGQGPQFIFQYYREEENGRGNFPPRFSGLQFPNYSSELNVNALELDDSALYLCASSQDRNTYYEQYFGPGTRLTVT.

The chain joins TRBV7-2 to TRBJ1-2; D is uncertain. The germline CDR1 and CDR2 sequences are SGHTA and FQGNSA. The CDR3 length is 15 residues. V was clipped by 7 bases and J by 3 bases, with 18 bases between them. Written as DNA, the CDR3 is TGTGCCAGCATTTTACGAGGCTGGAGGGACTATGGCTACACCTTC. It translates to CASILRGWRDYGYTF.

The V and J genes are TRBV7-6 and TRBJ1-1, with a tentative D call TRBD1 (5 bases). The CDR3 length is 16 residues. V was trimmed by 6 bases and J by 8 bases, leaving 25 bases between them. The germline V gene encodes CDR1 SGHVS and CDR2 FNYEAQ. CDR3 sequence reads: CASSGRVRGGLEEAFF. The CDR3 bases are TGTGCCAGCAGTGGCAGGGTCAGAGGAGGGCTGGAGGAAGCTTTCTTT.

The chain uses TRBV6-5 and TRBJ1-2, with a tentative D call TRBD1 (6 bases). CDR3 length equals 15 residues. V dropped 0 bases and J dropped 4 bases, with 12 bases sitting between them. Germline V CDR1 and CDR2: MNHEY, SVGAGI. CDR3 sequence: CASSYSAGVGYGYTF. In DNA form, the CDR3 reads TGTGCCAGCAGTTACTCGGCAGGGGTTGGCTATGGCTACACCTTC.

The chain recombines TRBV27 with TRBJ2-6; possible D gene TRBD2, 5 bases. The CDR3 is made up of 14 amino acids. Trimming left V 8 bases short and J 4 bases short, with 12 bases between. Germline CDR1 MNHEY, CDR2 SMNVEV (reference sequence). CDR3 protein: CASGSGSGANVLTF. The CDR3 DNA is TGTGCCAGCGGCTCGGGATCCGGGGCCAACGTCCTGACTTTC.

The rearrangement uses TRBV3-1 (or the pseudogene TRBV3-2) and TRBJ1-5; 8 bases are a match to TRBD1. The CDR3 loop spans 19 amino acids. The J segment lost 2 bases and the V segment lost 2 bases, leaving 14 bases of the junction unmatched. Per germline, CDR1 LGHDT and CDR2 YNNKEL (reference sequence). CDR3 protein: CASSQSAGQGWSGNQPQHF. DNA of the CDR3: TGTGCCAGCAGCCAATCGGCCGGACAGGGATGGTCAGGCAATCAGCCCCAGCATTTT.

The chain employs TRBV5-6 and TRBJ2-7, with TRBD1 matching over 10 bases. The CDR3 is 16 residues long. V was pared by 7 bases and J by 3 bases, with 13 bases of the junction left unmatched. Looked up from germline, CDR1 is SGHDT and CDR2 is YYEEEE. The CDR3: CASQAITTGGIYEQYF. The DNA of the CDR3 is TGTGCCAGCCAAGCTATCACGACAGGGGGCATCTACGAGCAGTACTTC.

This sequence joins TRBV5-5 and TRBJ2-1; 9 bases are shared with TRBD2. The CDR3 loop spans 18 amino acids. With 2 bases clipped from V and 3 bases from J, the junction kept 12 bases outside the gene matches. Germline V lookup: CDR1 SGHKS, CDR2 YYEKEE (reference sequence). Here the CDR3 DNA reads TGTGCCAGCAGCTTTTCTCGTGATGCGGGGGGGCTCTACAATGAGCAGTTCTTC. Translated: CASSFSRDAGGLYNEQFF.

The chain carries TRBV5-5 and TRBJ2-3; D is unclear. The CDR3 is made up of 15 amino acids. Germline loops: CDR1 SGHKS, CDR2 YYEKEE (reference sequence). Trimming pared 3 bases from V and 2 bases from J, leaving 13 bases between. The chain's CDR3 is CASSSLEVHTDTQYF. The CDR3 DNA is TGTGCCAGCAGCTCTCTAGAAGTGCACACAGATACGCAGTATTTT.

The genes are TRBV6-5 and TRBJ1-1; D possibly corresponds to TRBD1 (5 bases). The V end lost 5 bases, the J end lost 3 bases, and 13 bases lay between the germline ends. CDR1 MNHEY and CDR2 SVGAGI come from the germline V gene. The CDR3 length is 14 residues. The CDR3 region has the DNA TGTGCCAGCAGTCGGGGACTGGGGTACACTGAAGCTTTCTTT. Translating it yields CASSRGLGYTEAFF.

This clone was detected only a few times. The chain has TRBV28 and TRBJ1-1; D not resolved. The ends were cut back, 3 bases at V and 2 bases at J, with 16 bases in the middle. The CDR3 covers 16 residues. Germline V gene sequence: CDR1 MDHEN, CDR2 SYDVKM. CDR3 loop: CASSLMAPDTNTEAFF. The CDR3 DNA sequence: TGTGCCAGCAGTTTGATGGCACCCGATACTAACACTGAAGCTTTCTTT.

The chain employs TRBV27 and TRBJ1-2; tentatively, D is TRBD1 (6 bases). The CDR3 is made up of 14 amino acids. Germline CDR1 is MNHEY and CDR2 is SMNVEV (reference sequence). With 6 bases removed from V and 5 bases from J, the gap between germline ends came to 16 bases. The CDR3, as DNA: TGTGCCAGCAGCCCGGGGGGGGGCAGGTATGGCTACACCTTC. Translation gives CASSPGGGRYGYTF.

The chain combines TRBV11-2 with TRBJ1-3; D is uncertain. Per the germline V gene, CDR1 is SGHAT and CDR2 is FQNNGV. This CDR3 has 16 amino acids. With 1 base removed from V and 2 bases from J, the gap between germline ends came to 12 bases. The CDR3 DNA reads TGTGCCAGCAGCTTAGCAGGCAGGCTCACTGGAAACACCATATATTTT. It codes for CASSLAGRLTGNTIYF.